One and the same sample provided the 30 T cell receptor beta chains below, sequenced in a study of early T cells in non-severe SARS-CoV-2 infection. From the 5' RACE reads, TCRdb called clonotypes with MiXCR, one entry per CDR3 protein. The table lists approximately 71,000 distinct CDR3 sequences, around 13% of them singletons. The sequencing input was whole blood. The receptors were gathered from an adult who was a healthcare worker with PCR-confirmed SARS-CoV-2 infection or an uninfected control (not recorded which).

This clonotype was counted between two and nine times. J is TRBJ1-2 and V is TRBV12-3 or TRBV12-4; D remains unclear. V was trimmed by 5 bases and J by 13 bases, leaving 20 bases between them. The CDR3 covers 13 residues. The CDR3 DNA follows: TGTGCCAGCAGTCCCCCCCTTTATTCTGGTTGCACCTTC. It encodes CASSPPLYSGCTF.

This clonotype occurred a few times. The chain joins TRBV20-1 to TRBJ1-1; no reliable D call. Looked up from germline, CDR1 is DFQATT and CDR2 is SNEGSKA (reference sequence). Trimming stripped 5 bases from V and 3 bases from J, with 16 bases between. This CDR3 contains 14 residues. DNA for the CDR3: TGCAGTGCTCATCGGGGAGCGGCAGACACTGAAGCTTTCTTT. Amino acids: CSAHRGAADTEAFF.

For the CDR3, the DNA is TGTGCCAGCCGGACGGGGCAGAACACTGAAGCTTTCTTT. Amino acids: CASRTGQNTEAFF. The chain joins TRBV28 to TRBJ1-1, with D possibly being TRBD1 (5 bases). CDR1 and CDR2 (germline): MDHEN, SYDVKM. The CDR3 runs 13 residues. The V gene lost 8 bases and the J gene lost 1 base, with 11 bases spanning the gap.

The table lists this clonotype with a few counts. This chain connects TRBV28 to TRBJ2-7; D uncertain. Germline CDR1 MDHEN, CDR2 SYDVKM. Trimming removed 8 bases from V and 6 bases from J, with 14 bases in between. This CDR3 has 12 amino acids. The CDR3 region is CASGPIRSEQYF. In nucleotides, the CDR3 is TGTGCCAGCGGTCCCATACGGTCCGAGCAGTACTTC.

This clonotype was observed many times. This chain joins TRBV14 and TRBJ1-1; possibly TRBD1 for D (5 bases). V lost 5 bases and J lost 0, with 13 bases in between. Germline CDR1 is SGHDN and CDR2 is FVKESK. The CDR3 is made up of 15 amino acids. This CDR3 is CASSVRGTVNTEAFF. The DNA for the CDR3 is TGTGCCAGCAGCGTAAGAGGGACCGTGAACACTGAAGCTTTCTTT.

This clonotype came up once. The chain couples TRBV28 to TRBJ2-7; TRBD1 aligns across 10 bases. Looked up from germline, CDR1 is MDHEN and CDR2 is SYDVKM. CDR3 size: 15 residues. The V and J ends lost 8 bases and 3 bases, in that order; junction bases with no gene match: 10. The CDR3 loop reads CASFASGTGDYEQYF. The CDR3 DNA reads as TGTGCCAGCTTCGCATCCGGGACAGGGGACTACGAGCAGTACTTC.

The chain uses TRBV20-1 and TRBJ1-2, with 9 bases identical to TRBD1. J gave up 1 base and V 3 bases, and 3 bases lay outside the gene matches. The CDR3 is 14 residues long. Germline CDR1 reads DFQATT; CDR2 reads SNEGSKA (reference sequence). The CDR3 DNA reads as TGCAGTGCTAGGGGGGACAGGGTTAACTATGGCTACACCTTC. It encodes CSARGDRVNYGYTF.

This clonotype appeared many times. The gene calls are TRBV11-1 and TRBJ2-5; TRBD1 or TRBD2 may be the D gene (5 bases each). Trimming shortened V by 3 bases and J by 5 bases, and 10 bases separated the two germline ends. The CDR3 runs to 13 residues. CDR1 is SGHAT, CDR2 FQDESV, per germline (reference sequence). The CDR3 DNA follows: TGTGCCAGCAGCTTCGGGGCTATGGAGACCCAGTACTTC. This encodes CASSFGAMETQYF.

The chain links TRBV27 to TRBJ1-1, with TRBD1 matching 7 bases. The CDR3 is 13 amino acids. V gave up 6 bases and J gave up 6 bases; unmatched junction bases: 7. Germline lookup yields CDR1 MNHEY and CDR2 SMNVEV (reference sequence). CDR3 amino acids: CASRLTGSPEAFF. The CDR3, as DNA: TGTGCCAGCAGACTGACAGGGTCGCCTGAAGCTTTCTTT.

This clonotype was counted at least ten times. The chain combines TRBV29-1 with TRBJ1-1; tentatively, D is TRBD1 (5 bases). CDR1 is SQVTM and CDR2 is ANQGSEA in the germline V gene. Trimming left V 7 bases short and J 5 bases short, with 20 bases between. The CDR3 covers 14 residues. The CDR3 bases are TGCAGCGCCCAGGAGGCGGGGGGTACGACTGAAGCTTTCTTT. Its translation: CSAQEAGGTTEAFF.

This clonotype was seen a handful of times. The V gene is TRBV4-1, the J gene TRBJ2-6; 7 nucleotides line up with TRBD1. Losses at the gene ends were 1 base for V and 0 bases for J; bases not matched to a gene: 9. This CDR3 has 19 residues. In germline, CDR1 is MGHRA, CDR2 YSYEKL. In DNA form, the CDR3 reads TGCGCCAGCAGCCAAGGGCTTGGACAGGTCAGCTCTGGGGCCAACGTCCTGACTTTC. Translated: CASSQGLGQVSSGANVLTF.

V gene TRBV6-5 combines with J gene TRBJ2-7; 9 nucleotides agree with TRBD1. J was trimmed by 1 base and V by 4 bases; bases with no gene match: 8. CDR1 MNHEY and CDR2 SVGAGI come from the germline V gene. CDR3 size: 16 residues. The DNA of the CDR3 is TGTGCCAGCAGTTCGATTCCGGGACAGGGATCCTACGAGCAGTACTTC. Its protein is CASSSIPGQGSYEQYF.

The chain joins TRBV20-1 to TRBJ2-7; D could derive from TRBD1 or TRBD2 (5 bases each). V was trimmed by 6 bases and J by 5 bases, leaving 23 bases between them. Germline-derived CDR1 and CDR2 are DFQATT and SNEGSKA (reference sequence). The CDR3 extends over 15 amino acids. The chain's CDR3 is CSARTGAPKRDEQYF. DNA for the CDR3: TGCAGTGCAAGAACCGGGGCGCCAAAAAGGGACGAGCAGTACTTC.

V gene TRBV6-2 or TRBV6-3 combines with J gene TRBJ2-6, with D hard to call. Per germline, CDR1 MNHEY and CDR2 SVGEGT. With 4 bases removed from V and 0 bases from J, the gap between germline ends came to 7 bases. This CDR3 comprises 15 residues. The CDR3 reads CASSSFGSGANVLTF. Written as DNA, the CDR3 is TGTGCCAGCAGTTCCTTTGGCTCTGGGGCCAACGTCCTGACTTTC.

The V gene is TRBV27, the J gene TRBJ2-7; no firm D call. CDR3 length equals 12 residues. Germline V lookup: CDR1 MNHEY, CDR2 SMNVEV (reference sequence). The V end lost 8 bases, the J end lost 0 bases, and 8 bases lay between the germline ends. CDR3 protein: CASFTTSYEQYF. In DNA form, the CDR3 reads TGTGCCAGCTTTACCACCTCCTACGAGCAGTACTTC.

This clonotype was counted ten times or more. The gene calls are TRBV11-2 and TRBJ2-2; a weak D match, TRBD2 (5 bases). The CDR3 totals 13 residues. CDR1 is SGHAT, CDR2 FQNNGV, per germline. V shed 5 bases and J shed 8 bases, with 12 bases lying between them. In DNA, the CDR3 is TGTGCCAGCAGCCTAGCTCCTCGGGGGGAGCTGTTTTTT. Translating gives CASSLAPRGELFF.

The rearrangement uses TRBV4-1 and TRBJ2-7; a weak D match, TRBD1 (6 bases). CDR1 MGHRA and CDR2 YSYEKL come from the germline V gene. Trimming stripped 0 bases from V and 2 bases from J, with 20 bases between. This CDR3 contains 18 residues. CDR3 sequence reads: CASSQEAQPGTPPYEQYF. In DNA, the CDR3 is TGCGCCAGCAGCCAAGAAGCCCAGCCCGGGACACCACCCTACGAGCAGTACTTC.

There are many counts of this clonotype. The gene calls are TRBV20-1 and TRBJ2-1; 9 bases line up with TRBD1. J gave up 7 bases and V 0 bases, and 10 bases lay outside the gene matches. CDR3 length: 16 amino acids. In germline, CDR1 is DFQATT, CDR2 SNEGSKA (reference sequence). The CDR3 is CSARDFEDRGVNEQFF. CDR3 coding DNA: TGCAGTGCTAGAGATTTTGAGGACAGGGGAGTTAATGAGCAGTTCTTC.

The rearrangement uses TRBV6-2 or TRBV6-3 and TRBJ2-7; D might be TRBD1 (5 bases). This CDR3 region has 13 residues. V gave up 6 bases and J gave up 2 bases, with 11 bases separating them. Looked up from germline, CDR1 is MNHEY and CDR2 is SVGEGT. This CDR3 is CASRTVLTYEQYF. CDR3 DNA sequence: TGTGCCAGCAGGACAGTGTTGACCTACGAGCAGTACTTC.

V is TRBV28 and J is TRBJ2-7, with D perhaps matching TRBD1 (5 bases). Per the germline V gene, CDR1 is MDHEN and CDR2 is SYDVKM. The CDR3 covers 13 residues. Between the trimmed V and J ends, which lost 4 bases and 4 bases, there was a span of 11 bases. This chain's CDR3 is CASSSGAVYEQYF. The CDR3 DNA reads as TGTGCCAGCAGTTCTGGGGCAGTTTACGAGCAGTACTTC. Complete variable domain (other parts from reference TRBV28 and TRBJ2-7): DVKVTQSSRYLVKRTGEKVFLECVQDMDHENMFWYRQDPGLGLRLIYFSYDVKMKEKGDIPEGYSVSREKKERFSLILESASTNQTSMYLCASSSGAVYEQYFGPGTRLTVT.

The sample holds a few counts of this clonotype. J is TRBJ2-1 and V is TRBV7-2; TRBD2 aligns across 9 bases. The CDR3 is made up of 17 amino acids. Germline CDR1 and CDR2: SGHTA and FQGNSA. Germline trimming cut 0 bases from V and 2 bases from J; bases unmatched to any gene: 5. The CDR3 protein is CASSLAPSGGTYNEQFF. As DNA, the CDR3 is TGTGCCAGCAGCTTAGCTCCAAGCGGGGGGACCTACAATGAGCAGTTCTTC. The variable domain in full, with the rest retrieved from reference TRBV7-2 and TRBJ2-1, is GAGVSQSPSNKVTEKGKDVELRCDPISGHTALYWYRQSLGQGLEFLIYFQGNSAPDKSGLPSDRFSAERTGGSVSTLTIQRTQQEDSAVYLCASSLAPSGGTYNEQFFGPGTRLTVL.

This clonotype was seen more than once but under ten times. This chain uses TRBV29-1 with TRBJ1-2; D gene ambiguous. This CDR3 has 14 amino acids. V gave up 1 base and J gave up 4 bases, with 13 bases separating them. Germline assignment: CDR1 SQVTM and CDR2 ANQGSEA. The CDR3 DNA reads TGCAGCGTTGAAGCAGGTCTCCCTAGCTATGGCTACACCTTC. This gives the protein CSVEAGLPSYGYTF.

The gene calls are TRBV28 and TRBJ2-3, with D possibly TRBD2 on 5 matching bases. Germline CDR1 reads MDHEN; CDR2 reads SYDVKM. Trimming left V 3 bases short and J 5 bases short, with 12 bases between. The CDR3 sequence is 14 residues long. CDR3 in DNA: TGTGCCAGCAGTTTTAGCACTAGAGGAGATACGCAGTATTTT. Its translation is CASSFSTRGDTQYF.

CDR3 sequence: CASSPFGGVNTGELFF. CDR3 DNA sequence: TGTGCCAGCAGCCCTTTTGGGGGGGTGAACACCGGGGAGCTGTTTTTT. This chain links TRBV5-5 with TRBJ2-2; TRBD2 aligns across 7 bases. V dropped 4 bases and J dropped 1; count of bases not matched to a gene: 7. The CDR3 is 16 amino acids. Germline V CDR1 and CDR2: SGHKS, YYEKEE (reference sequence).

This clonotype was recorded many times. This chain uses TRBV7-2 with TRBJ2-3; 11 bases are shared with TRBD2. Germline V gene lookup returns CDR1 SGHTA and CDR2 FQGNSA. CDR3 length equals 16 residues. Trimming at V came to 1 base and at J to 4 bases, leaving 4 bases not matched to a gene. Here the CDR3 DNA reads TGTGCCAGCAGCTTAGTAGCGGGGGGGCCGGCAGATACGCAGTATTTT. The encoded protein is CASSLVAGGPADTQYF. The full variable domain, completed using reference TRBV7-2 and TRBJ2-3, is GAGVSQSPSNKVTEKGKDVELRCDPISGHTALYWYRQSLGQGLEFLIYFQGNSAPDKSGLPSDRFSAERTGGSVSTLTIQRTQQEDSAVYLCASSLVAGGPADTQYFGPGTRLTVL.

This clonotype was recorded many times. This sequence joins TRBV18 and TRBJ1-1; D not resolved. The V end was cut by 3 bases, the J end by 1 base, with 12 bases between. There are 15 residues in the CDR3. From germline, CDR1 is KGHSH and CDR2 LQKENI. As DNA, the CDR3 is TGTGCCAGCTCACCTCCTTTTGGTGCGAACACTGAAGCTTTCTTT. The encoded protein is CASSPPFGANTEAFF.

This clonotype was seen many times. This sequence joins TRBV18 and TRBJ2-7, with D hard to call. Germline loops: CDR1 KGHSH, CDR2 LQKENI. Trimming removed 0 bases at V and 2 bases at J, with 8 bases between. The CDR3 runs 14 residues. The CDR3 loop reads CASSPPMVPYEQYF. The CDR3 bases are TGTGCCAGCTCACCACCAATGGTGCCCTACGAGCAGTACTTC.

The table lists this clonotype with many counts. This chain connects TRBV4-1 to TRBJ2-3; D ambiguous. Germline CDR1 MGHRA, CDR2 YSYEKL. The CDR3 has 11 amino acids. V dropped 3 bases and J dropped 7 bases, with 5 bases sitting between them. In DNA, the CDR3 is TGCGCCAGCAGCCAGGGCTATACGCAGTATTTT. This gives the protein CASSQGYTQYF.

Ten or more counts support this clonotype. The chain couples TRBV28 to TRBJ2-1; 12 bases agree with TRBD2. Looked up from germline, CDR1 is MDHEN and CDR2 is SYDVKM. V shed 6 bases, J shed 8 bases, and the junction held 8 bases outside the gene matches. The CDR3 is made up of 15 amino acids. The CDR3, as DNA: TGTGCCAGCAGCCAATCTAGCGGGGGGGCCTATGAGCAGTTCTTC. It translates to CASSQSSGGAYEQFF.

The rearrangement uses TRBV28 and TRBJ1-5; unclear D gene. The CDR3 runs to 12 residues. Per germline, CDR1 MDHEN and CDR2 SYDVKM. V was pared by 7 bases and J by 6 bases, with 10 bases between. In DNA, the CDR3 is TGTGCCAGCACCGAAACAGCTCAGCCCCAGCATTTT. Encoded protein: CASTETAQPQHF.